The next 8 T cell receptor beta chains were all read from a single sample in a study of cytomegalovirus exposure and HLA in healthy donors (dated by TCRdb to 2016 to 2017). Receptor libraries were prepared by the immunoSEQ multiplex PCR assay. For the multiplex PCR, a mixture combining 60 forward primers for TCR Vbeta segments and 13 reverse primers for TCR Jbeta segments was used. In TCRdb, the immuneACCESS table is reduced to in-frame sequences with V and J assigned. These tables do not hold every clone; where another copy was compared, an unresolved V gene accounts for under half, and the others remain unexplained. The table for this sample shows under 150,000 clones. The top ten hold 2% of the sample. Sequenced sample: PBMCs. These receptors came from a woman aged 55-69 years in good health and CMV-seronegative.

The rearrangement uses TRBV30 and TRBJ2-1, with 7 bases aligning to TRBD2. J lost 8 bases, V lost 2 bases, and 9 bases had no gene match. Looked up from germline, CDR1 is GTSNPN and CDR2 is SVGIG (reference sequence). The CDR3 totals 14 residues. The CDR3 is CAWSTGDYFHEQFF. The CDR3 bases are TGTGCCTGGAGTACCGGGGACTACTTCCATGAGCAGTTCTTC. The variable domain in full, completed from reference TRBV30 and TRBJ2-1, reads SQTIHQWPATLVQPVGSPLSLECTVEGTSNPNLYWYRQAAGRGLQLLFYSVGIGQISSEVPQNLSASRPQDRQFILSSKKLLLSDSGFYLCAWSTGDYFHEQFFGPGTRLTVL.

CDR3 nucleotide sequence: TGCGCCAGCAGCGAAAATTCCGGGAGCTCCTACAATGAGCAGTTCTTC. Amino acids: CASSENSGSSYNEQFF. This chain joins TRBV5-1 and TRBJ2-1; possible D gene TRBD2, 6 bases. CDR3 size: 16 residues. Germline CDR1 and CDR2: SGHRS and YFSETQ. Trimming removed 4 bases at V and 0 bases at J, with 14 bases between. The full variable domain, in which reference TRBV5-1 and TRBJ2-1 provide the parts outside the CDR3, is KAGVTQTPRYLIKTRGQQVTLSCSPISGHRSVSWYQQTPGQGLQFLFEYFSETQRNKGNFPGRFSGRQFSNSRSEMNVSTLELGDSALYLCASSENSGSSYNEQFFGPGTRLTVL.

The chain carries TRBV28 and TRBJ1-1; 7 bases align to TRBD1. This CDR3 contains 14 residues. J lost 1 base, V lost 6 bases, and 5 bases had no gene match. CDR1 and CDR2 from the germline V gene are MDHEN and SYDVKM. CDR3 DNA: TGTGCCAGCAGCCCAGGGGGAGAGAACACTGAAGCTTTCTTT. This codes for CASSPGGENTEAFF.

This chain connects TRBV4-1 to TRBJ1-6; TRBD1 agrees at 8 bases. CDR3 size: 15 residues. Germline CDR1 and CDR2: MGHRA and YSYEKL. V gave up 2 bases and J gave up 8 bases; unmatched junction bases: 5. The CDR3 nucleotides are TGCGCCAGCAGCCAACCGGGACAGGATTATTCACCCCTCCACTTT. Translation gives CASSQPGQDYSPLHF.

This sequence joins TRBV15 and TRBJ1-1; no firm D call. V was pared by 1 base and J by 6 bases, with 6 bases between. There are 12 residues in the CDR3. CDR1 and CDR2 (germline): LNHNV, YYDKDF (reference sequence). The CDR3 nucleotides are TGTGCCACCAGCAGAGGTACGGCTGAAGCTTTCTTT. Amino acid sequence: CATSRGTAEAFF.

The chain links TRBV11-1 to TRBJ2-1, with 8 bases that match TRBD1. Unmatched junction bases numbered 11, after V lost 7 bases and J lost 9 bases. CDR1 is SGHAT, CDR2 FQDESV, per germline (reference sequence). This CDR3 spans 14 amino acids. The CDR3 is CASNGGQGAVEQFF. The CDR3 bases are TGTGCCAGCAACGGCGGCCAGGGGGCTGTTGAGCAGTTCTTC.

This chain connects TRBV4-2 to TRBJ2-2; 9 nucleotides line up with TRBD1. V lost 2 bases, J lost 2 bases, and 9 bases stayed unmatched. Germline CDR1 LGHNA, CDR2 YNFKEQ. The CDR3 loop spans 18 amino acids. In DNA form, the CDR3 reads TGTGCCAGCAGCCAAATGAGTACGGGACAGGGAAACACCGGGGAGCTGTTTTTT. Translated: CASSQMSTGQGNTGELFF.

V and J are TRBV19 and TRBJ2-5; D is possibly TRBD2 (6 bases). V was pared by 3 bases and J by 5 bases, with 13 bases between. The germline CDR1 and CDR2 sequences are LNHDA and SQIVND (reference sequence). The CDR3 contains 14 residues. CDR3 sequence reads: CASSIVGGTETQYF. CDR3 coding DNA: TGTGCCAGTAGTATTGTTGGCGGGACGGAGACCCAGTACTTC.